The present T cell receptor (beta chain) was sequenced within a study of control samples from healthy donors and cancer patients. The repertoire was sequenced with immunoSEQ multiplex PCR; TCRdb's copy has only in-frame clones and lacks some. The data hold about 130,000 clones, with around 90% observed a single time. The CDR3 is 14 amino acids. Trimming removed 1 base from V and 2 bases from J, with 11 bases in between. The germline CDR1 and CDR2 sequences are SQVTM and ANQGSEA. V usage is TRBV29-1 and J usage is TRBJ1-2; maybe TRBD1 (5 bases). Sequencing used blood. The receptor was isolated from a man aged 18 to 29 in good health. The CDR3 protein is CSVEAPAGNYGYTF. For the CDR3, the DNA is TGCAGCGTTGAAGCCCCTGCAGGGAACTATGGCTACACCTTC.